One and the same sample provided the 13 T cell receptor beta chains below, sequenced in a study of control samples from healthy donors and cancer patients. Produced via immunoSEQ multiplex PCR; TCRdb's table is partial and in-frame only. The data contain some 120,000 clones, 75% to 90% of them seen just once; the ten biggest clones take up 1% to 1.4%. Specimen: PBMCs. The receptors stem from a woman between 50 and 59 years old with colorectal cancer.

The rearrangement joins TRBV6-5 to TRBJ2-1, with D unresolved. The CDR3 has 14 residues. The germline V gene encodes CDR1 MNHEY and CDR2 SVGAGI. Deletions cut 5 bases from V and 0 bases from J, with 8 bases between. CDR3 protein: CASSLRNSYNEQFF. The CDR3 DNA reads as TGTGCCAGCAGTCTACGGAACTCCTACAATGAGCAGTTCTTC.

This clone was observed a few times. V and J are TRBV5-4 and TRBJ2-7; 7 bases match TRBD2. The CDR3 contains 16 residues. CDR1 and CDR2 from the germline V gene are SGHNT and YYREEE (reference sequence). The V and J ends lost 4 bases and 1 base, in that order; junction bases with no gene match: 11. CDR3 sequence (DNA): TGTGCCAGCAGCCGACCTAGCGGATCCCAATCCTACGAGCAGTACTTC. Translating it yields CASSRPSGSQSYEQYF.

This chain connects TRBV19 to TRBJ1-6; D unclear. The germline V gene has CDR1 LNHDA and CDR2 SQIVND (reference sequence). The CDR3 loop spans 13 amino acids. Trimming took 4 bases from V and 7 from J, leaving 8 bases between them. The CDR3 reads CASSSRENSPLHF. In nucleotides, the CDR3 is TGTGCCAGTAGTAGCAGAGAAAATTCACCCCTCCACTTT. Combining the CDR3 with reference TRBV19 and TRBJ1-6 gives the whole variable domain DGGITQSPKYLFRKEGQNVTLSCEQNLNHDAMYWYRQDPGQGLRLIYYSQIVNDFQKGDIAEGYSVSREKKESFPLTVTSAQKNPTAFYLCASSSRENSPLHFGNGTRLTVT.

V is TRBV5-6 and J is TRBJ1-3, with D possibly being TRBD1 (5 bases). Germline CDR1 and CDR2: SGHDT and YYEEEE. The CDR3 length is 14 residues. The V end lost 4 bases, the J end lost 4 bases, and 12 bases lay between the germline ends. CDR3 nucleotides: TGTGCCAGCAGCCCTGGGACGCTAGGAAACACCATATATTTT. The encoded protein is CASSPGTLGNTIYF.

The V and J genes are TRBV2 and TRBJ2-7; TRBD1 is a possible D gene (6 bases). The germline gives CDR1 SNHLY, CDR2 FYNNEI. The length of the CDR3 is 13 residues. V dropped 7 bases and J dropped 0 bases, with 10 bases sitting between them. CDR3 sequence reads: CASTDSRSYEQYF. CDR3 nucleotides: TGTGCCAGCACGGACAGTCGCTCCTACGAGCAGTACTTC.

The chain employs TRBV6-1 and TRBJ2-5; D is possibly TRBD1 or TRBD2 (5 bases each). The CDR3 totals 16 residues. The germline CDR1 and CDR2 sequences are MNHNS and SASEGT. V was shortened by 1 base and J by 3 bases, with 15 bases between the two germline ends. The CDR3 here is CASSEEFGALKETQYF. In DNA, the CDR3 is TGTGCCAGCAGTGAAGAGTTCGGGGCCCTAAAAGAGACCCAGTACTTC.

The V call is TRBV25-1, the J call TRBJ1-3; D ambiguous. The CDR3 is 11 amino acids. The germline CDR1 and CDR2 sequences are MGHDK and SYGVNS. Trimming stripped 7 bases from V and 4 bases from J, with 5 bases between. CDR3 amino acids: CASMGGNTIYF. As DNA, the CDR3 is TGTGCCAGCATGGGGGGAAACACCATATATTTT.

This clone has a single count. The chain has TRBV2 and TRBJ2-7; maybe TRBD1 (6 bases). This CDR3 has 12 residues. Germline V lookup: CDR1 SNHLY, CDR2 FYNNEI. V lost 7 bases to trimming and J lost 7 bases, with 14 bases between them. For the CDR3, the DNA is TGTGCCAGCACCCGTCCCAGGGGTGAGCAGTACTTC. This codes for CASTRPRGEQYF.

The rearrangement uses TRBV7-6 and TRBJ2-3, with 11 nucleotides matching TRBD2. The length of the CDR3 is 14 residues. With V trimmed by 5 bases and J by 8 bases, 6 bases remained unmatched. Germline CDR1 is SGHVS and CDR2 is FNYEAQ. CDR3 bases: TGTGCCAGCAGCCCCACTAGCGGGAGTGCTACGCAGTATTTT. It encodes CASSPTSGSATQYF.

V gene TRBV28 combines with J gene TRBJ1-2, with D maybe TRBD1 (5 bases). The CDR3 consists of 13 residues. Germline CDR1 reads MDHEN; CDR2 reads SYDVKM. Trimming left V 1 base short and J 7 bases short, with 10 bases between. The CDR3 coding sequence is TGTGCCAGCAGTTTATCGGGGGACCGTGGCTACACCTTC. It is translated as CASSLSGDRGYTF.

The J gene is TRBJ1-1, the V gene TRBV19; 10 positions match TRBD1. Looked up from germline, CDR1 is LNHDA and CDR2 is SQIVND (reference sequence). The CDR3 spans 15 residues. Germline trimming cut 5 bases from V and 7 bases from J; bases unmatched to any gene: 10. This CDR3 is CASSGGQGIPLEAFF. CDR3 in DNA: TGTGCCAGTAGTGGGGGACAGGGGATACCCCTTGAAGCTTTCTTT.

This chain joins TRBV30 and TRBJ2-2; either TRBD1 or TRBD2 may fit D (5 bases each). The V and J ends lost 7 bases and 6 bases respectively, with 18 bases between them. The CDR3 loop spans 14 amino acids. The V gene's germline CDR1 is GTSNPN and CDR2 SVGIG (reference sequence). For the CDR3, the DNA is TGTGCCTTTCGCCGGGACCCTATGGCCGGGGAGCTGTTTTTT. Protein sequence: CAFRRDPMAGELFF.

DNA for the CDR3: TGCGCCAGCAGCTTGGCGGGGGGCCATGGCTACACCTTC. Amino acid sequence: CASSLAGGHGYTF. The rearrangement joins TRBV5-1 to TRBJ1-2; possibly TRBD1 for D (6 bases). The CDR3 is 13 residues long. V gave up 0 bases and J gave up 6 bases, with 9 bases separating them. Germline values: CDR1 SGHRS, CDR2 YFSETQ.